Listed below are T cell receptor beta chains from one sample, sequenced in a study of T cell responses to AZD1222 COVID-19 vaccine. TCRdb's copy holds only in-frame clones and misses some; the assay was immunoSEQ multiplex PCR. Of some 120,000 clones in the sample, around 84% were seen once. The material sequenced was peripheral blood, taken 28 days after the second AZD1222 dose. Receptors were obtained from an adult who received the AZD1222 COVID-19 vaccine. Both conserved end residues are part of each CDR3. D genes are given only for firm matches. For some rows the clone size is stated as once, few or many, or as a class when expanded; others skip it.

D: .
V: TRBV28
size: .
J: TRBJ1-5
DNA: TGTGCCAGCAGTTTAGAGGTTGGGCGATGGCAGCCCCAGCATTTT
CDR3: CASSLEVGRWQPQHF

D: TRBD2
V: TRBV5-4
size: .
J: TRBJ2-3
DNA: TGTGCCAGCAGCTCCGGGGGGGCTAGCACAGATACGCAGTATTTT
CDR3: CASSSGGASTDTQYF

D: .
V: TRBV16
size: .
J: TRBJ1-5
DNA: TGTGCCAGCAGCAACGGTCAGCCCCAGCATTTT
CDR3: CASSNGQPQHF

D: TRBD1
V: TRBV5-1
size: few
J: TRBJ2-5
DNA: TGCGCCAGCACCGATGCGGGACAGGGGGCCAGGGAGACCCAGTACTTC
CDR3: CASTDAGQGARETQYF

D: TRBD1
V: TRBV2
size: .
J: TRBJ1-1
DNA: TGTGCCAGCAGTGAACAGGGGGCTGAAGCTTTCTTT
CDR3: CASSEQGAEAFF

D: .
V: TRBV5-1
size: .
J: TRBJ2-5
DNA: TGCGCCAGCAGCTTGGAAGGGTCCGGGGAGACCCAGTACTTC
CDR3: CASSLEGSGETQYF

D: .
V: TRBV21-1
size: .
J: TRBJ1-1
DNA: TGTGCCAGCAGCACCAGGGGAGCTTTCTTT
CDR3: CASSTRGAFF

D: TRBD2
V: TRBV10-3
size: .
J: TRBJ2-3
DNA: TGTGCCATCAAGGCTAGCGGGGGCGACACAGATACGCAGTATTTT
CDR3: CAIKASGGDTDTQYF

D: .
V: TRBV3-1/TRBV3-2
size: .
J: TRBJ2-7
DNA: TGTGCCTCACAGGACTTGGGAGAGCAGTACTTC
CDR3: CASQDLGEQYF

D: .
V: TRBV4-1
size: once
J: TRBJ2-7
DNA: TGCGCCAGCAGACTCTCGGCGGGGAAGTACGAGCAGTACTTC
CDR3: CASRLSAGKYEQYF

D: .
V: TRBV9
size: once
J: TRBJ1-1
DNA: TGTGCCAGCAGCGAGTCCCGCTTTCCCACAGGGAGGGCTTTCTTT
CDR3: CASSESRFPTGRAFF

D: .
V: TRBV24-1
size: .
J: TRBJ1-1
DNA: TGTGCCACCAGTGATCCCTCCGTCAGGGGAGGCACTGAAGCTTTCTTT
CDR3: CATSDPSVRGGTEAFF

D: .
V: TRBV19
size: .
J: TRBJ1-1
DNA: TGTGCCAGTAGTAAACCCAGATACACTGAAGCTTTCTTT
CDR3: CASSKPRYTEAFF

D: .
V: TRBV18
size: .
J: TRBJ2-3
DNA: TGTGCCAGCTCACCTTCCACAGATACGCAGTATTTT
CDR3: CASSPSTDTQYF

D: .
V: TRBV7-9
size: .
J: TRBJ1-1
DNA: TGTGCCAGCAGCTCCATAGGTATCTCGGTTTTT
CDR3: CASSSIGISVF

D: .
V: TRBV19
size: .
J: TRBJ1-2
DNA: TGTGCCAGTAGTATGGACCCAGGGAGATTGGATAGCTACACCTTC
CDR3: CASSMDPGRLDSYTF

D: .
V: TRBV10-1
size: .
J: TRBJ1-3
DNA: TGCGCCAGCAGTCCAGGCCACTCTGGAAACACCATATATTTT
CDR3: CASSPGHSGNTIYF

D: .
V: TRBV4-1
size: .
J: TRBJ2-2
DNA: TGCGCCAGCAGCCAAGTCGGAAGAACCCGGGGGGAGCTGTTTTTT
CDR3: CASSQVGRTRGELFF

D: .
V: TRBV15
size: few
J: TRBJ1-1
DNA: TGTGCCACCAGCAGAGGATCGGGGGGCACTGAAGCTTTCTTT
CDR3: CATSRGSGGTEAFF

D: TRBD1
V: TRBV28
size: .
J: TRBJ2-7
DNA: TGTGCCAGCAGCTCCCAGGACAGGGGAACCTACGAGCAGTACTTC
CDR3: CASSSQDRGTYEQYF

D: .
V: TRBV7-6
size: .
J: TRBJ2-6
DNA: TGTGCCAGCAGCGAGATGTCAGGAACTGGGGCCAACGTCCTGACTTTC
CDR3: CASSEMSGTGANVLTF

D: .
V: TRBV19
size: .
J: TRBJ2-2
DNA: TGTGCCAGTAGTAATTCGGGGACTCCGAACACCGGGGAGCTGTTTTTT
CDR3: CASSNSGTPNTGELFF

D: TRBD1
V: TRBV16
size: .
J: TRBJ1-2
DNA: TGTGCCAGCAGCCCCTTTAGGACAGGCCATTTGGACTTC
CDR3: CASSPFRTGHLDF

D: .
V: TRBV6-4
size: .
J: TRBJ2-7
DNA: TGTGCCAGCAGAAAGGAGCACAACTCCTACGAGCAGTACTTC
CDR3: CASRKEHNSYEQYF

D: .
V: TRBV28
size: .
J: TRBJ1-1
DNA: TGTGCCAGCAGTTTCACTTGGGAGGGGCCCCATGATAACACTGAAGCTTTCTTT
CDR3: CASSFTWEGPHDNTEAFF

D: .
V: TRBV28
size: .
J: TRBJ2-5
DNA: TGTGCCAGCCGACGAATGGCTACGCAAGAGACCCAGTACTTC
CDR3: CASRRMATQETQYF

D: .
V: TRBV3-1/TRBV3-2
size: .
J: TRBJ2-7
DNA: TGTGCCAGCAGCCAGAGGACGCTCTACGAGCAGTACTTC
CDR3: CASSQRTLYEQYF